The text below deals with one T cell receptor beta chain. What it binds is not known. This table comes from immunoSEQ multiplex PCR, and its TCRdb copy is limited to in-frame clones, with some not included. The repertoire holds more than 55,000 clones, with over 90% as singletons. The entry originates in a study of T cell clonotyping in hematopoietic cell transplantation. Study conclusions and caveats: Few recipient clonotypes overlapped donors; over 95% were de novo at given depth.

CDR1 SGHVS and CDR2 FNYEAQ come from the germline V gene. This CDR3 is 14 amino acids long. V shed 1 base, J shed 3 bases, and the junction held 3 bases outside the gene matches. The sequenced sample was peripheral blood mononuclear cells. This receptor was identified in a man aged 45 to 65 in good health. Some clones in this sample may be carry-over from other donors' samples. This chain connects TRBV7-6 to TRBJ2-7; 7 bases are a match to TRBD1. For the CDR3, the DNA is TGTGCCAGCAGCTTAGGGAGACAGGGCTACGAGCAGTACTTC. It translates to CASSLGRQGYEQYF. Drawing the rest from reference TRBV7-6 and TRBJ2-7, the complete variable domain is GAGVSQSPRYKVTKRGQDVALRCDPISGHVSLYWYRQALGQGPEFLTYFNYEAQQDKSGLPNDRFSAERPEGSISTLTIQRTEQRDSAMYRCASSLGRQGYEQYFGPGTRLTVT.